The entry below gives a single T cell receptor beta chain sequence along with its context. The data derive from a study of blood T cell repertoires in COVID-19. Study in general: The study drew acute and convalescent COVID-19 samples from the United States, Italy and Spain.

Germline loops: CDR1 LGHDT, CDR2 YNNKEL (reference sequence). The CDR3 spans 15 residues. V dropped 4 bases and J dropped 0 bases, with 10 bases sitting between them. Method: immunoSEQ multiplex PCR; TCRdb's copy keeps in-frame clones and lacks some. This table has some 250,000 clones, about nine tenths appearing once. The V call is TRBV3-1 (or the pseudogene TRBV3-2), the J call TRBJ2-1; D is unresolved. The specimen sequenced was peripheral blood. The sequence was collected from a man between 60 and 70 years old who had recovered from COVID-19. Here the CDR3 DNA reads TGTGCCAGCAGCCCCGGTATGAGCTCCTACAATGAGCAGTTCTTC. Protein sequence: CASSPGMSSYNEQFF.